The 25 T cell receptor beta chains listed next were all sequenced from one sample in a study of cytomegalovirus exposure and HLA in healthy donors. The protocol was immunoSEQ multiplex PCR, while the TCRdb copy is restricted to in-frame clones and leaves out a portion. The sample consists of about 110,000 clones, roughly nine tenths of them appearing once. Sequenced: PBMCs. These receptors all stem from a woman under 30 in good health and CMV-seropositive.

This chain connects TRBV18 to TRBJ2-1; D is possibly TRBD2 (5 bases). Germline V CDR1 and CDR2: KGHSH, LQKENI. Trimming pared 0 bases from V and 7 bases from J, leaving 10 bases between. CDR3 length: 14 residues. CDR3 sequence: CASSPPTSGNEQFF. CDR3 DNA: TGTGCCAGCTCACCACCGACATCGGGGAATGAGCAGTTCTTC.

The gene calls are TRBV28 and TRBJ2-1; 8 bases match TRBD1. The junction had 11 bases not matched to a gene; V was cut back by 6 bases and J by 4 bases. The CDR3 runs to 16 residues. Germline CDR1 is MDHEN and CDR2 is SYDVKM. The CDR3 DNA is TGTGCCAGCAGGCCAAGACAGGGGAAGGGTTACAATGAGCAGTTCTTC. Encoded protein: CASRPRQGKGYNEQFF.

The gene calls are TRBV6-5 and TRBJ1-1; a weak D match, TRBD1 (6 bases). V gave up 6 bases and J gave up 1 base, with 12 bases separating them. The CDR3 covers 14 residues. From germline, CDR1 is MNHEY and CDR2 SVGAGI. CDR3 region: CASRITQGNTEAFF. CDR3 sequence (DNA): TGTGCCAGCAGAATTACACAGGGGAACACTGAAGCTTTCTTT.

This chain connects TRBV18 to TRBJ2-5; D gene ambiguous. V lost 0 bases to trimming and J lost 1 base, with 6 bases between them. Germline assignment: CDR1 KGHSH and CDR2 LQKENI. The CDR3 contains 14 residues. The CDR3 DNA sequence: TGTGCCAGCTCACCACCGAACGGCCAAGAGACCCAGTACTTC. This codes for CASSPPNGQETQYF.

In this sample, this clone turned up once. The chain is built from TRBV28 and TRBJ2-7; 10 nucleotides align to TRBD1. V shed 4 bases and J 3 bases; nucleotides not matched to a gene: 9. CDR3 size: 16 residues. Germline assignment: CDR1 MDHEN and CDR2 SYDVKM. The CDR3 loop is CASSWGTGAAYYEQYF. CDR3 DNA sequence: TGTGCCAGCAGTTGGGGGACAGGGGCAGCGTACTACGAGCAGTACTTC.

The chain couples TRBV19 to TRBJ2-2; 7 nucleotides align to TRBD2. The CDR3 runs 14 residues. Germline CDR1 LNHDA, CDR2 SQIVND (reference sequence). The V segment lost 3 bases and the J segment 3 bases; nucleotides outside the gene matches: 1. This chain's CDR3 is CASSIRGDTGELFF. In DNA form, the CDR3 reads TGTGCCAGTAGTATTCGGGGGGACACCGGGGAGCTGTTTTTT.

The J gene is TRBJ2-3, the V gene TRBV19; D is undetermined. Between the trimmed V and J ends, which lost 6 bases and 0 bases, there was a span of 16 bases. CDR1 is LNHDA and CDR2 is SQIVND in the germline V gene (reference sequence). This CDR3 is built from 16 residues. The CDR3 sequence: CASSTIEADSTDTQYF. CDR3 nucleotide sequence: TGTGCCAGTAGCACAATCGAGGCCGATAGCACAGATACGCAGTATTTT.

This chain joins TRBV5-1 and TRBJ1-4, with a tentative D call TRBD1 (6 bases). This CDR3 is built from 15 residues. Germline V gives CDR1 SGHRS, CDR2 YFSETQ. V lost 0 bases and J lost 11, with 17 bases in between. The CDR3 spells CASSLGQQGLDKLFF. The CDR3 DNA sequence: TGCGCCAGCAGCTTGGGTCAACAGGGTTTAGACAAACTGTTTTTT.

This sequence joins TRBV4-1 and TRBJ1-6; D is unresolved. The V end lost 0 bases, the J end lost 7 bases, and 10 bases lay between the germline ends. The CDR3 has 15 amino acids. Germline V CDR1 and CDR2: MGHRA, YSYEKL. This CDR3 reads CASSQDGGENSPLHF. As DNA, the CDR3 is TGCGCCAGCAGCCAAGATGGCGGGGAGAATTCACCCCTCCACTTT.

V and J are TRBV6-6 and TRBJ1-5, with D maybe TRBD1 (5 bases). Per germline, CDR1 MNHNY and CDR2 SVGAGI (reference sequence). The ends were cut back, 2 bases at V and 7 bases at J, with 9 bases in the middle. This CDR3 comprises 13 residues. The CDR3 DNA reads as TGTGCCAGCAGTTACACCCAGGGCCAGCCCCAGCATTTT. This translates into CASSYTQGQPQHF.

V and J are TRBV2 and TRBJ1-2; possibly TRBD1 for D (6 bases). Germline V gene lookup returns CDR1 SNHLY and CDR2 FYNNEI. The CDR3 length is 13 residues. Trimming pared 5 bases from V and 2 bases from J, leaving 9 bases between. CDR3 region: CASSRTENYGYTF. The CDR3 DNA sequence: TGTGCCAGCAGTCGGACAGAGAACTATGGCTACACCTTC.

Written as DNA, the CDR3 is TGTGCCAGCAGCGCCAGGGGGCTGCGGCTCCCATACAATGAGCAGTTCTTC. The encoded protein is CASSARGLRLPYNEQFF. This sequence joins TRBV9 and TRBJ2-1, with 8 bases identical to TRBD1. The CDR3 extends over 17 amino acids. V dropped 3 bases and J dropped 4; count of bases not matched to a gene: 12. Germline assignment: CDR1 SGDLS and CDR2 YYNGEE.

This chain links TRBV5-4 with TRBJ2-2, with D perhaps TRBD1 (6 bases). Trimming removed 3 bases from V and 1 base from J, with 10 bases in between. The CDR3 covers 15 residues. CDR1 SGHNT and CDR2 YYREEE come from the germline V gene (reference sequence). CDR3 amino acids: CASSSGQRNTGELFF. Here the CDR3 DNA reads TGTGCCAGCAGCTCTGGACAGAGGAACACCGGGGAGCTGTTTTTT. Full variable domain (remainder filled in from reference TRBV5-4 and TRBJ2-2): ETGVTQSPTHLIKTRGQQVTLRCSSQSGHNTVSWYQQALGQGPQFIFQYYREEENGRGNFPPRFSGLQFPNYSSELNVNALELDDSALYLCASSSGQRNTGELFFGEGSRLTVL.

The CDR3 DNA reads as TGTGCCAGCACTCCGAGGCCCACCCGGTTGGGCTACACCTTC. Amino acid sequence: CASTPRPTRLGYTF. The chain has TRBV28 and TRBJ1-2, with no clear D. From germline, CDR1 is MDHEN and CDR2 SYDVKM. Trimming took off 7 bases at V and 8 bases at J, with 20 bases between the two ends. The CDR3 is 14 amino acids.

V gene TRBV6-6 combines with J gene TRBJ1-5; no definite D call. CDR3 size: 11 residues. Germline-derived CDR1 and CDR2 are MNHNY and SVGAGI (reference sequence). Trimming removed 4 bases from V and 9 bases from J, with 7 bases in between. The CDR3, as DNA: TGTGCCAGCAGTTCCGGTGGGCCCCAGCATTTT. It encodes CASSSGGPQHF.

The genes are TRBV11-3 and TRBJ2-7, with 11 positions matching TRBD1. CDR3 length equals 17 residues. From germline, CDR1 is SGHNT and CDR2 YENEEA. Germline trimming cut 5 bases from V and 2 bases from J; bases unmatched to any gene: 11. The CDR3 sequence is CASSQRADRGHTYEQYV. The CDR3 nucleotides are TGTGCCAGCAGCCAAAGGGCGGACAGGGGGCACACCTACGAGCAGTACGTC.

This clone was seen a few times. This sequence joins TRBV6-1 and TRBJ2-1, with TRBD2 matching 9 bases. Unmatched junction bases numbered 14, after V lost 10 bases and J lost 7 bases. CDR1 is MNHNS, CDR2 SASEGT, per germline. The CDR3 covers 15 residues. The CDR3 loop reads CATETRAGGANEQFF. The DNA of the CDR3 is TGTGCCACCGAGACTAGAGCGGGGGGAGCAAATGAGCAGTTCTTC.

The chain uses TRBV18 and TRBJ1-2; 12 nucleotides agree with TRBD1. Germline-derived CDR1 and CDR2 are KGHSH and LQKENI. The CDR3 is 16 amino acids. J gave up 7 bases and V 2 bases, and 8 bases lay outside the gene matches. The CDR3 DNA reads as TGTGCCAGCTCACCATCCGCCGGGACAGGGGGCGGTGGCTACACCTTC. This encodes CASSPSAGTGGGGYTF.

This clone was seen a few times. The chain uses TRBV4-1 and TRBJ1-1; no clear D gene. The CDR3 runs 14 residues. Germline V CDR1 and CDR2: MGHRA, YSYEKL. Trimming pared 4 bases from V and 4 bases from J, leaving 13 bases between. The CDR3 DNA is TGCGCCAGCAGCCTCCCCAGAGAGGGCACTGAAGCTTTCTTT. It encodes CASSLPREGTEAFF.

The rearrangement joins TRBV10-2 to TRBJ1-3, with 7 bases identical to TRBD1. CDR1 is WSHSY and CDR2 is SAAADI in the germline V gene. The CDR3 contains 13 residues. J lost 4 bases, V lost 8 bases, and 5 bases had no gene match. Here the CDR3 reads CASSGQAGNTIYF. Written as DNA, the CDR3 is TGCGCCAGCTCTGGACAGGCCGGAAACACCATATATTTT.

The chain couples TRBV15 to TRBJ2-2; possibly TRBD1 for D (6 bases). The CDR3 length is 14 residues. From germline, CDR1 is LNHNV and CDR2 YYDKDF (reference sequence). V shed 6 bases and J shed 1 base, with 9 bases lying between them. Here the CDR3 reads CATRTTGNTGELFF. The CDR3, as DNA: TGTGCCACCAGAACGACAGGGAACACCGGGGAGCTGTTTTTT.

The genes are TRBV28 and TRBJ2-2; D gene uncertain. Germline CDR1 reads MDHEN; CDR2 reads SYDVKM. Deletions cut 4 bases from V and 9 bases from J, with 6 bases between. The CDR3 is made up of 11 amino acids. CDR3 sequence (DNA): TGTGCCAGCAGTTCCCCCAGGGAGCTGTTTTTT. Residues: CASSSPRELFF.

The CDR3 DNA is TGTGCCAGCCTTGGGCTAGCGGGGGGTTGGAACACCGGGGAGCTGTTTTTT. This encodes CASLGLAGGWNTGELFF. The J gene is TRBJ2-2, the V gene TRBV28, with 11 bases that match TRBD2. This CDR3 has 17 amino acids. V was pared by 8 bases and J by 1 base, with 9 bases of the junction left unmatched. The V gene's germline CDR1 is MDHEN and CDR2 SYDVKM. Complete variable domain (other parts from reference TRBV28 and TRBJ2-2): DVKVTQSSRYLVKRTGEKVFLECVQDMDHENMFWYRQDPGLGLRLIYFSYDVKMKEKGDIPEGYSVSREKKERFSLILESASTNQTSMYLCASLGLAGGWNTGELFFGEGSRLTVL.

CDR3 amino acids: CASSDEGGGDYEQYF. CDR3 nucleotide sequence: TGTGCCAGCAGTGACGAGGGAGGGGGTGACTACGAGCAGTACTTC. The chain carries TRBV6-1 and TRBJ2-7; possibly TRBD2 for D (7 bases). CDR3 length: 15 residues. Germline CDR1 and CDR2: MNHNS and SASEGT. Trimming took 3 bases from V and 3 from J, leaving 15 bases between them.

The rearrangement joins TRBV5-4 to TRBJ1-1; D call uncertain. Germline V gives CDR1 SGHNT, CDR2 YYREEE (reference sequence). V was cut by 0 bases and J by 4 bases, with 13 bases left in between. This CDR3 is 15 amino acids long. The CDR3 coding sequence is TGTGCCAGCAGCTTGGAAGGCGGCAAACGCACTGAAGCTTTCTTT. Amino acid sequence: CASSLEGGKRTEAFF.